This TCR beta chain was sequenced in a study of blood T cell repertoires in COVID-19. Study-wide context: Researchers got acute and convalescent COVID-19 samples from the United States, Italy and Spain. Sources were T cells, B-cell-depleted T cells, or PBMCs; the material itself was cDNA or gDNA.

Authors' processing steps: Reference gene primers were amplified, and this amplification served to estimate nucleated cell counts. The table came from immunoSEQ multiplex PCR; TCRdb's copy has only in-frame clones and leaves some out. The V and J calls and clone size were taken over from that table, and D and trimming were inferred from the DNA. The sample has around 150,000 clones; 70% to 90% are singletons. J lost 1 base, V lost 4 bases, and 9 bases had no gene match. The germline V gene has CDR1 SGHDT and CDR2 YYEEEE. The CDR3 sequence is 16 residues long. The specimen was peripheral blood. The receptor comes from a middle-aged man with acute or convalescent COVID-19. The chain joins TRBV5-6 to TRBJ1-1; 8 bases agree with TRBD1. The CDR3 coding sequence is TGTGCCAGCAGCACTTTTTATGACAGGGGGAACACTGAAGCTTTCTTT. It specifies CASSTFYDRGNTEAFF. Together with reference TRBV5-6 and TRBJ1-1, the CDR3 gives the full variable domain: DAGVTQSPTHLIKTRGQQVTLRCSPKSGHDTVSWYQQALGQGPQFIFQYYEEEERQRGNFPDRFSGHQFPNYSSELNVNALLLGDSALYLCASSTFYDRGNTEAFFGQGTRLTVV.